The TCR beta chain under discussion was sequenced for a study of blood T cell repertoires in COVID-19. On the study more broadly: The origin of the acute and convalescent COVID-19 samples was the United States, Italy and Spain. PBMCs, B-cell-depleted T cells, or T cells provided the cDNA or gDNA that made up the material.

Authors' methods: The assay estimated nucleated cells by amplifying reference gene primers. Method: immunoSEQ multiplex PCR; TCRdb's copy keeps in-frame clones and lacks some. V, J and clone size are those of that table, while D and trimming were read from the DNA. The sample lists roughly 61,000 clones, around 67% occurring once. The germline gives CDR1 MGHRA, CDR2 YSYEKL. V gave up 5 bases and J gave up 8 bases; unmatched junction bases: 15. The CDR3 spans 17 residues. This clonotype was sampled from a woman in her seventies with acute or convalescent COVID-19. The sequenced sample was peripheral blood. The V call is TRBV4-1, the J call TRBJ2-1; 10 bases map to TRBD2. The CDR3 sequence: CASSYLVSGGARDEQFF. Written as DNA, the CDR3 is TGCGCCAGCAGCTACCTCGTCAGCGGGGGGGCCAGGGATGAGCAGTTCTTC.